The subject of this entry is one TCR beta chain. This entry belongs to a study of cytomegalovirus exposure and HLA in healthy donors. Trimming shortened V by 9 bases and J by 3 bases, and 14 bases separated the two germline ends. The CDR3 loop spans 13 amino acids. Germline lookup yields CDR1 MDHEN and CDR2 SYDVKM. The PCR was carried out with 60 Vbeta primers and 13 Jbeta primers. TCRdb's copy holds only in-frame clones and misses some; the assay was immunoSEQ multiplex PCR. The repertoire holds 170,000 or so clones, with around 79% as singletons. The chain employs TRBV28 and TRBJ1-2, with D possibly TRBD1 on 5 matching bases. The TCR originated in a woman aged 45-65 years in good health and CMV-seronegative. Input material: PBMCs. The CDR3 reads CASAGRQDYGYTF. As DNA, the CDR3 is TGTGCCAGTGCAGGGAGGCAGGACTATGGCTACACCTTC.